Below are 20 T cell receptor beta chains sequenced from a single sample in a study of T cell responses to AZD1222 COVID-19 vaccine. Sequencing was performed with immunoSEQ multiplex PCR; in TCRdb, only in-frame clones are kept and a portion is missing. The sample comprises 120,000 or so clones, 75% to 90% of which are singletons, and 8.5% to 14% rests with the top ten. The sample in question was peripheral blood, obtained on day 0 of MenACWY control vaccination. All receptors derive from an adult in good health.

The chain has TRBV19 and TRBJ2-3; D gene uncertain. V was clipped by 5 bases and J by 0 bases, with 18 bases between them. The CDR3 is 17 amino acids. Germline CDR1 and CDR2: LNHDA and SQIVND (reference sequence). CDR3 nucleotide sequence: TGTGCCAGTAGTTCCCGTGTATTAAGAGCTAGCACAGATACGCAGTATTTT. Amino acids: CASSSRVLRASTDTQYF.

J is TRBJ2-7 and V is TRBV12-3 or TRBV12-4, with D maybe TRBD2 (5 bases). The length of the CDR3 is 12 residues. With 5 bases removed from V and 6 bases from J, the gap between germline ends came to 11 bases. CDR3 loop: CASSPRAGEQYF. The CDR3 DNA follows: TGTGCCAGCAGTCCTCGGGCGGGCGAGCAGTACTTC.

V usage is TRBV9 and J usage is TRBJ1-5; a possible D gene is TRBD1 (5 bases). Trimming took 4 bases from V and 4 from J, leaving 12 bases between them. CDR1 is SGDLS, CDR2 YYNGEE, per germline. CDR3 size: 14 residues. CDR3 region: CASSPGPGNQPQHF. The CDR3 DNA sequence: TGTGCCAGCAGCCCCGGTCCAGGGAATCAGCCCCAGCATTTT.

This chain links TRBV6-5 with TRBJ1-4; D possibly corresponds to TRBD1 (5 bases). The CDR3 consists of 15 residues. The germline V gene encodes CDR1 MNHEY and CDR2 SVGAGI. Trimming shortened V by 0 bases and J by 7 bases, and 12 bases separated the two germline ends. The CDR3 DNA is TGTGCCAGCAGTTACTCTCAGGGTTCGTCTGAAAAACTGTTTTTT. This sequence encodes CASSYSQGSSEKLFF.

The chain joins TRBV27 to TRBJ2-7; 7 bases line up with TRBD1. Germline CDR1 MNHEY, CDR2 SMNVEV (reference sequence). The J segment lost 3 bases and the V segment lost 0 bases, leaving 8 bases of the junction unmatched. This CDR3 is 16 amino acids long. For the CDR3, the DNA is TGTGCCAGCAGTTTATCCGGACAGGTACTGAGCTACGAGCAGTACTTC. Its protein product is CASSLSGQVLSYEQYF.

The gene calls are TRBV27 and TRBJ1-1; TRBD1 might be the D (6 bases). This CDR3 comprises 17 residues. Trimming pared 5 bases from V and 1 base from J, leaving 20 bases between. Germline CDR1 MNHEY, CDR2 SMNVEV (reference sequence). The chain's CDR3 is CASSPLSTGTPNTEAFF. As DNA, the CDR3 is TGTGCCAGCAGTCCCTTATCCACCGGGACACCGAACACTGAAGCTTTCTTT.

CDR3 sequence reads: CSVVGAEAFF. The CDR3 nucleotides are TGCAGCGTCGTAGGTGCTGAAGCTTTCTTT. This rearrangement joins TRBV29-1 to TRBJ1-1; no definite D call. Germline CDR1 and CDR2: SQVTM and ANQGSEA. This CDR3 is 10 amino acids long. The V gene lost 6 bases and the J gene lost 6 bases, with 8 bases spanning the gap.

V gene TRBV21-1 combines with J gene TRBJ2-3; the table's D gene call, TRBD2, was not cross checked with the DNA. TRBV21-1 is listed as a pseudogene. The CDR3 covers 14 residues. In DNA form, the CDR3 reads TGTGCCAGTCCAAAGGCGGTCGGGGGTTATACGCAGTATTTT. Translation gives CASPKAVGGYTQYF.

V gene TRBV5-1 combines with J gene TRBJ1-2; D unresolved. The CDR3 length is 17 residues. Germline assignment: CDR1 SGHRS and CDR2 YFSETQ. Trimming removed 2 bases at V and 9 bases at J, with 26 bases between. CDR3 loop: CASSLPAQSPLNHCYTF. Written as DNA, the CDR3 is TGCGCCAGCAGCTTACCTGCCCAATCCCCATTGAACCATTGCTACACCTTC. Using reference TRBV5-1 and TRBJ1-2 for the parts outside the CDR3, the full variable domain is KAGVTQTPRYLIKTRGQQVTLSCSPISGHRSVSWYQQTPGQGLQFLFEYFSETQRNKGNFPGRFSGRQFSNSRSEMNVSTLELGDSALYLCASSLPAQSPLNHCYTFGSGTRLTVV.

This chain joins TRBV7-8 and TRBJ2-7; D is unresolved. Germline V gene lookup returns CDR1 SGHVS and CDR2 FQNEAQ. The length of the CDR3 is 12 residues. V was cut by 2 bases and J by 11 bases, with 13 bases left in between. DNA for the CDR3: TGTGCCAGCAGCTTAAATCAGGTCCTTAAGTACTTC. It specifies CASSLNQVLKYF. Using reference TRBV7-8 and TRBJ2-7 for the parts outside the CDR3, the full variable domain is GAGVSQSPRYKVAKRGQDVALRCDPISGHVSLFWYQQALGQGPEFLTYFQNEAQLDKSGLPSDRFFAERPEGSVSTLKIQRTQQEDSAVYLCASSLNQVLKYFGPGTRLTVT.

This sequence joins TRBV7-9 and TRBJ1-2; D not certain. The germline V gene encodes CDR1 SEHNR and CDR2 FQNEAQ (reference sequence). Deletions cut 1 base from V and 7 bases from J, with 10 bases between. This CDR3 region has 13 residues. CDR3 in DNA: TGTGCCAGCAGCTTAGGCTCGCACGGTGGCTACACCTTC. Its translation: CASSLGSHGGYTF.

The chain links TRBV9 to TRBJ2-5; D is perhaps TRBD1 (5 bases). Between the trimmed V and J ends, which lost 0 bases and 1 base, there was a span of 10 bases. Germline V gene lookup returns CDR1 SGDLS and CDR2 YYNGEE. The CDR3 covers 15 residues. The chain's CDR3 is CASSVAGWAQETQYF. In nucleotides, the CDR3 is TGTGCCAGCAGCGTAGCAGGGTGGGCCCAAGAGACCCAGTACTTC.

The chain joins TRBV11-3 to TRBJ1-1, with D maybe TRBD1 (5 bases). This CDR3 comprises 17 residues. Germline V gives CDR1 SGHNT, CDR2 YENEEA. V was clipped by 5 bases and J by 4 bases, with 23 bases between them. CDR3 region: CASSPSGGRYEGTEAFF. Here the CDR3 DNA reads TGTGCCAGCAGCCCTTCGGGGGGTCGATATGAGGGCACTGAAGCTTTCTTT.

This clone was observed a single time. The CDR3 nucleotides are TGTGCCAGCAGCCTACCGGGACTAGGCTTCAATGAGCAGTTCTTC. This encodes CASSLPGLGFNEQFF. V and J are TRBV5-8 and TRBJ2-1, with TRBD2 identical over 8 bases. CDR3 length: 15 residues. The germline CDR1 and CDR2 sequences are SGHTS and YDEGEE. V lost 4 bases, J lost 6 bases, and 9 bases stayed unmatched.

The genes are TRBV6-6 and TRBJ2-7, with D perhaps TRBD1 (6 bases). The germline V gene has CDR1 MNHNY and CDR2 SVGAGI (reference sequence). The germline V and J ends were trimmed by 7 bases and 1 base, with 14 bases remaining between them. This CDR3 is 14 amino acids long. The CDR3: CASNLGQTSYEQYF. The CDR3 nucleotides read TGTGCCAGCAACCTAGGACAGACGTCCTACGAGCAGTACTTC.

This rearrangement joins TRBV5-1 to TRBJ2-7; TRBD2 matches at 14 bases. Unmatched junction bases numbered 9, after V lost 4 bases and J lost 6 bases. The length of the CDR3 is 16 residues. In germline, CDR1 is SGHRS, CDR2 YFSETQ. Written as DNA, the CDR3 is TGCGCCAGCAGCGGCCAGACTAGCGGGAGGGGGGCCGAGCAGTACTTC. As protein: CASSGQTSGRGAEQYF. The whole variable domain, filled in from reference TRBV5-1 and TRBJ2-7, reads KAGVTQTPRYLIKTRGQQVTLSCSPISGHRSVSWYQQTPGQGLQFLFEYFSETQRNKGNFPGRFSGRQFSNSRSEMNVSTLELGDSALYLCASSGQTSGRGAEQYFGPGTRLTVT.

This sequence joins TRBV2 and TRBJ1-2; a weak D match, TRBD1 (5 bases). The ends were cut back, 6 bases at V and 3 bases at J, with 14 bases in the middle. Germline V gene sequence: CDR1 SNHLY, CDR2 FYNNEI. CDR3 length equals 14 residues. The chain's CDR3 is CASRPSQGYYGYTF. DNA for the CDR3: TGTGCCAGCAGACCCTCCCAGGGCTACTATGGCTACACCTTC.

This clone has a handful of counts. The chain carries TRBV5-1 and TRBJ1-6, with 7 positions matching TRBD1. The CDR3 contains 15 residues. The trim removed 4 bases at V and 7 bases at J, leaving 8 bases unmatched. CDR1 is SGHRS and CDR2 is YFSETQ in the germline V gene. The CDR3, as DNA: TGCGCCAGCAGCCGCGCCGGGACAGAAAATTCACCCCTCCACTTT. Protein product: CASSRAGTENSPLHF. The full variable domain, completed using reference TRBV5-1 and TRBJ1-6, is KAGVTQTPRYLIKTRGQQVTLSCSPISGHRSVSWYQQTPGQGLQFLFEYFSETQRNKGNFPGRFSGRQFSNSRSEMNVSTLELGDSALYLCASSRAGTENSPLHFGNGTRLTVT.

The chain carries TRBV6-4 and TRBJ2-3; D is uncertain. The CDR3 runs 15 residues. Germline CDR1 is MRHNA and CDR2 is SNTAGT. Trimming left V 0 bases short and J 5 bases short, with 12 bases between. The CDR3: CASSDSRAGGDTQYF. The DNA for the CDR3 is TGTGCCAGCAGTGACTCTCGGGCAGGTGGAGATACGCAGTATTTT.

The sample holds a few counts of this clone. This rearrangement joins TRBV11-3 to TRBJ1-4, with D uncertain. V shed 4 bases and J shed 5 bases, with 11 bases lying between them. The length of the CDR3 is 14 residues. The V gene's germline CDR1 is SGHNT and CDR2 YENEEA. The CDR3 sequence: CASSSGQPNEKLFF. CDR3 coding DNA: TGTGCCAGCAGCTCCGGGCAACCAAATGAAAAACTGTTTTTT. Full variable domain (remainder filled in from reference TRBV11-3 and TRBJ1-4): EAGVVQSPRYKIIEKKQPVAFWCNPISGHNTLYWYLQNLGQGPELLIRYENEEAVDDSQLPKDRFSAERLKGVDSTLKIQPAELGDSAVYLCASSSGQPNEKLFFGSGTQLSVL.